The 31 T cell receptor delta chains presented below share a single source sample, sequenced in a study of γδ T cells in repeated Plasmodium falciparum infection. TCRdb re-analyzed the multiplex PCR reads via CATT. The data contain 85,000 to 95,000 delta-chain clones, around 1.4% of them singletons. Bulk repertoires came from Vgamma9/Vdelta2+ or Vdelta2-negative gammadelta T cells flow-sorted from PBMC. Sequencing input: gamma-delta T cells from blood. These receptors were collected from a pool of human donors (malaria-infected and uninfected, not separated).

Details on this clone: TCRdb records a much larger clone's protein for this DNA, with a difference at residue 17 that likely arises from a read error; the protein given is the translation of the DNA. This chain uses TRDV1 with TRDJ1, with TRDD3 matching over 7 bases. The J gene is not listed in TCRdb, so it was assigned here from a DNA match to germline. CDR1 and CDR2 (germline): TSWWSYY, QGS. The CDR3 contains 20 residues. CDR3 nucleotides: TGTGCTCTTGGGGGACGGAGCTGGGGGGTACGCGTTGTTTGGGCCGATAGACTCATCTTT. The encoded protein is CALGGRSWGVRVVWADRLIF.

This clone was found a few times. TCRdb attributes to this sequence the protein of a much larger clone, which differs from the DNA translation at residue 4; a read error is likely, and the protein displayed is translated from the DNA. This chain links TRDV3 with TRDJ1, with 10 bases aligning to TRDD3. V lost 2 bases and J lost 0; bases outside the gene matches: 24. The CDR3 is 21 residues long. Germline CDR1 is TVYSNPD and CDR2 is GDNSRS (reference sequence). In nucleotides, the CDR3 is TGTGCCTTTGGTGGGGTTTGGTGGACCCCCATACTGGGGGATGACACCGATAAACTCATCTTT. Amino acids: CAFGGVWWTPILGDDTDKLIF.

A word on this clone: A far larger clone is a single base away, which makes a read error likely. Other DNA sequences within the sample encode an identical CDR3. V usage is TRDV3 and J usage is TRDJ1; 12 nucleotides line up with TRDD3. The CDR3 loop spans 23 amino acids. Germline loops: CDR1 TVYSNPD, CDR2 GDNSRS (reference sequence). This CDR3 reads CAFIYPRPKLLTGGYIPSDKLIF. The CDR3 DNA follows: TGTGCCTTTATCTACCCACGGCCAAAATTACTAACTGGGGGATACATCCCCTCCGATAAGCTCATCTTT.

Comment on this clone: The protein TCRdb lists belongs to a much larger clone and differs from this DNA's translation at residue 8, which points to a read error; the protein shown is made from the DNA. The V and J genes are TRDV2 and TRDJ1; a possible D gene is TRDD3 (6 bases). TCRdb gives no J gene; it was assigned here by matching the DNA to germline. The CDR3 runs 21 residues. CDR1 is GEAIGNYY, CDR2 EKD, per germline. The V end lost 3 bases, the J end lost 0 bases, and 31 bases lay between the germline ends. The chain's CDR3 is CACDPLHASGVKVPYTDKLIF. CDR3 sequence (DNA): TGTGCCTGTGACCCTCTACACGCGTCTGGGGTAAAAGTGCCGTACACCGATAAACTCATCTTT.

Worth noting for this clone: Since a far larger clone is one base different, this is likely a read error. The J gene went uncalled, whereas the V gene is TRDV1; the DNA was not compared with TRDD3, the D call given in the table. There are 21 residues in the CDR3. Germline V gene sequence: CDR1 TSWWSYY, CDR2 QGS. This chain's CDR3 is CALGELAIVGAWGPQVDKLIF. Written as DNA, the CDR3 is TGTGCTCTTGGGGAACTAGCTATAGTGGGCGCCTGGGGTCCCCAAGTGGATAAACTCATCTTC.

This clone was recorded a few times. TCRdb pairs this DNA with a much larger clone's protein that differs at residue 10, likely a read error; the protein shown was translated from the DNA. CDR3 sequence: CALGELMGPHWGIGGKLIF. CDR3 coding DNA: TGTGCTCTTGGGGAACTAATGGGCCCGCACTGGGGGATTGGCGGTAAACTCATCTTT. The chain carries TRDV1 and TRDJ1, with 10 positions matching TRDD3. The J gene, left out of TCRdb, was set here by checking the DNA against germline. CDR1 TSWWSYY and CDR2 QGS come from the germline V gene. Trimming cost V 0 bases and J 7 bases; bases outside gene matches: 17. The CDR3 sequence is 19 residues long.

This clone was counted at least ten times. The identical CDR3 is also encoded by other nucleotide sequences in the sample. This sequence joins TRDV1 and TRDJ1, with 9 bases aligning to TRDD3. This CDR3 has 22 residues. The junction had 25 bases not matched to a gene; V was cut back by 5 bases and J by 0 bases. Germline V gives CDR1 TSWWSYY, CDR2 QGS. The CDR3 is CALGPPIRLVLGDTHYTDKLIF. The CDR3 DNA is TGTGCTCTTGGGCCCCCCATCCGGCTTGTACTGGGGGACACGCATTACACCGATAAACTCATCTTT.

This clone was counted at least ten times. The mismatch at residue 9 between this DNA's translation and the TCRdb protein of a much larger clone likely reflects a read error; the protein shown is translated from the DNA. The chain is built from TRDV1 and TRDJ1; D gene unclear. Germline CDR1 and CDR2: TSWWSYY and QGS. Trimming took off 3 bases at V and 5 bases at J, with 25 bases between the two ends. The CDR3 consists of 18 residues. CDR3 region: CALGDLSPTPLAADKLIF. CDR3 nucleotides: TGTGCTCTTGGGGACCTTAGTCCAACTCCTTTGGCGGCTGATAAACTCATCTTT.

To note about this clone: The DNA is left out, because the CDR3 cannot be placed on it with certainty; the CDR3 is given as TCRdb lists it. J gene calling gave no result, while the V gene is TRAV29/DV5; the tabulated D call, TRDD3, remains unverified against the DNA. The CDR3 numbers 24 amino acids, ends counted. Germline V gene lookup returns CDR1 NSMFDY and CDR2 ISSIKDK. The CDR3 loop reads CSVLLCSKGPFPTPGIKGTDKLIF.

This clone was recorded a few times. The translation of this DNA and the TCRdb protein of a much larger clone differ at residue 8, probably owing to a read error; the protein shown here is translated from the DNA. The chain carries TRDV2 and TRDJ1, with 7 positions matching TRDD3. Assignment of the J gene here rests on matching the DNA to germline, because TCRdb gives none. The trim removed 1 base at V and 2 bases at J, leaving 24 bases unmatched. Germline lookup yields CDR1 GEAIGNYY and CDR2 EKD. The CDR3 extends over 21 amino acids. The CDR3 DNA reads TGTGCCTGTGACACTTTACTGGAGGATACGCATGGCAGGGCCGGAACCGATAAACTCATCTTT. This sequence encodes CACDTLLEDTHGRAGTDKLIF.

About this clone: This probably arose from a read error, given a far larger clone one base away. Distinct nucleotide sequences in the sample also encode this CDR3. This chain links TRDV2 with TRDJ1; D is possibly TRDD3 (5 bases). TCRdb gives no J gene; it was assigned here by matching the DNA to germline. The ends were cut back, 1 base at V and 2 bases at J, with 31 bases in the middle. CDR1 and CDR2 from the germline V gene are GEAIGNYY and EKD. The CDR3 has 21 amino acids. This chain's CDR3 is CACDTLGVLSRGAPYTDKLIF. The CDR3 DNA follows: TGTGCCTGTGACACGCTCGGAGTTCTCTCTCGTGGGGCCCCGTATACCGATAAACTCATCTTT.

This clone turned up a few times. A read error likely explains this, since a far larger clone differs by one base. Other DNA sequences in the same sample also yield this CDR3. No J gene was assigned, while the V gene was called as TRDV2; TRDD3, the table's D call, was not compared with the DNA. The CDR3 has 15 amino acids. Germline values: CDR1 GEAIGNYY, CDR2 EKD. The CDR3 protein is CACDGISSVTDKLIF. The CDR3, as DNA: TGTGCCTGTGACGGGATTTCCTCCGTCACCGATAAGCTCATCTTT.

Only a few counts were recorded for this clone. A far larger clone lies a single base away; this is likely a read error. Other DNA sequences of this sample code for an identical CDR3. The chain recombines TRDV2 with TRDJ1; 12 bases are a match to TRDD3. TCRdb does not report a J gene; here it was assigned by matching the DNA to germline references. This CDR3 comprises 27 residues. J lost 3 bases, V lost 3 bases, and 40 bases had no gene match. The germline gives CDR1 GEAIGNYY, CDR2 EKD. CDR3 residues: CACDPLLPTDPRDVKTSGGYGADKLIF. The CDR3 region has the DNA TGTGCCTGTGACCCACTTCTCCCGACCGACCCGAGAGATGTAAAAACTTCTGGGGGATACGGCGCCGATAAACTCATCTTT.

The sample holds many counts of this clone. This clone may be a read error of a much larger clone one base away. The chain employs TRDV2 and TRDJ3; TRDD3 aligns across 7 bases. The CDR3 sequence is 17 residues long. V lost 1 base and J lost 0; bases outside the gene matches: 2. The germline V gene encodes CDR1 GEAIGNYY and CDR2 EKD. Here the CDR3 reads CACDTGGHSWDTRQMFF. In DNA form, the CDR3 reads TGTGCCTGTGACACTGGGGGACACTCCTGGGACACCCGACAGATGTTTTTC.

This clone has only a few counts. The TCRdb protein comes from a much larger clone and disagrees with this DNA's translation at residue 20, likely due to a read error; the protein given here is derived from the DNA. This chain uses TRDV2 with TRDJ3; 10 bases match TRDD3. This CDR3 has 22 residues. In germline, CDR1 is GEAIGNYY, CDR2 EKD. CDR3 region: CACDTVSTGGFQGSWDTRQVFF. CDR3 coding DNA: TGTGCCTGTGACACCGTGAGTACTGGGGGATTCCAGGGCTCCTGGGACACCCGACAGGTGTTTTTC.

This clone was seen repeatedly, ten times or more. The same CDR3 arises from other DNA sequences in this sample as well. V usage is TRDV2 and J usage is TRDJ1, with a possible D match to TRDD3 (7 bases). V lost 5 bases and J 0 bases, leaving 24 bases between the germline ends. The CDR3 has 18 amino acids. In germline, CDR1 is GEAIGNYY, CDR2 EKD. CDR3 nucleotides: TGTGCCTGTGGTCCTTCCGCTAGCCTGGGGGCTTACACCGATAAACTCATCTTT. This translates into CACGPSASLGAYTDKLIF.

Concerning this clone: The mismatch at residue 9 between this DNA's translation and the TCRdb protein of a much larger clone likely reflects a read error; the protein shown is translated from the DNA. The chain has TRDV1 and TRDJ1; 11 bases are a match to TRDD3. The V segment lost 1 base and the J segment 2 bases; nucleotides outside the gene matches: 18. Germline-derived CDR1 and CDR2 are TSWWSYY and QGS. This CDR3 is 21 amino acids long. CDR3 region: CALGEPQPPPGWGIRTDKLIF. The CDR3 DNA reads TGTGCTCTTGGGGAACCCCAACCTCCTCCCGGATGGGGGATACGGACCGATAAACTCATCTTT.

This clone has at least ten counts. Only one base separates this from a far larger clonotype, so it likely reflects a read error. Other DNA sequences in the sample encode the same CDR3. V and J are TRDV2 and TRDJ1; D is possibly TRDD3 (6 bases). TCRdb supplies no J gene; here it was assigned by aligning the nucleotide sequence to germline. Germline V gene lookup returns CDR1 GEAIGNYY and CDR2 EKD. There are 18 residues in the CDR3. CDR3 protein: CACDTLSPRDTGTDKLIF. The CDR3 coding sequence is TGTGCCTGTGACACCCTTTCTCCAAGAGATACGGGGACCGACAAACTCATCTTT.

This clone has a handful of counts. The chain joins TRDV1 to TRDJ1; 7 bases align to TRDD3. No J segment appears in TCRdb, so it was assigned here by matching the sequence to germline. The CDR3 extends over 16 amino acids. The V segment lost 4 bases and the J segment 2 bases; nucleotides outside the gene matches: 10. Germline loops: CDR1 TSWWSYY, CDR2 QGS. CDR3 sequence (DNA): TGTGCTCTTGGGGCTTCTACGATACTGGGGACCGATAAACTCATCTTT. This encodes CALGASTILGTDKLIF.

This clone occurred many times. TCRdb pairs this DNA with a much larger clone's protein that differs at residue 15, likely a read error; the protein shown was translated from the DNA. This chain joins TRDV2 and TRDJ1; the D gene is possibly TRDD3 (6 bases). In the absence of a J gene in TCRdb, the DNA was matched to germline to assign it here. In germline, CDR1 is GEAIGNYY, CDR2 EKD. The CDR3 loop spans 18 amino acids. The CDR3 region is CACDTLSPRDTGTDELIF. CDR3 DNA: TGTGCCTGTGACACCCTTTCTCCAAGAGATACGGGGACCGATGAACTCATCTTT.

Turning to this clone: The TCRdb record carries a much larger clone's protein, which differs from this DNA's translation at residue 4; a read error is the likely cause, and the protein listed here is the DNA translation. The rearrangement uses TRDV1 and TRDJ1, with 8 positions matching TRDD3. The germline gives CDR1 TSWWSYY, CDR2 QGS. The CDR3 extends over 22 amino acids. The CDR3 DNA sequence: TGTGCTCTTGAGGAACTAGACGGCCTTCCCCTTACTGGGGGCCCGTACACCGATAAACTCATCTTT. Residues: CALEELDGLPLTGGPYTDKLIF.

This clone turned up a few times. The likely explanation is a read error, given a far larger clone one base away. Other nucleotide sequences in the sample specify the same CDR3. The V call is TRDV1, the J call TRDJ1; 12 nucleotides match TRDD3. No J gene is reported in TCRdb; it was inferred here by comparing the DNA with germline. CDR1 and CDR2 (germline): TSWWSYY, QGS. The CDR3 length is 24 residues. V lost 8 bases, J lost 1 base, and 32 bases stayed unmatched. The DNA of the CDR3 is TGTGCTCTTTTCCCTTGGCCCTCCTACTGGTGGAGACTCCTGGGGGATACGGCCACCGATAAACTCATCTTT. It specifies CALFPWPSYWWRLLGDTATDKLIF.

The sample holds a few counts of this clone. A read error is the likely source, as a far larger clone sits one nucleotide away. The same CDR3 can be traced to other DNA sequences in this sample. This chain links TRDV1 with TRDJ1, with D possibly TRDD3 on 5 matching bases. The J gene, not given by TCRdb, was assigned here from a germline match of the nucleotide sequence. This CDR3 has 16 residues. Germline V gene sequence: CDR1 TSWWSYY, CDR2 QGS. CDR3 amino acids: CALGEPEPADTDKLIF. CDR3 nucleotides: TGTGCCCTTGGGGAACCCGAACCGGCAGACACCGATAAACTCATCTTT.

This clone appeared a few times. The TCRdb protein comes from a much larger clone and disagrees with this DNA's translation at residue 6, likely due to a read error; the protein given here is derived from the DNA. V is TRDV2 and J is TRDJ1, with TRDD3 matching over 8 bases. The J gene is not listed in TCRdb, so it was assigned here from a DNA match to germline. Germline V CDR1 and CDR2: GEAIGNYY, EKD. The CDR3 length is 23 residues. Trimming took 0 bases from V and 7 from J; bases not matched to a gene: 33. The CDR3 reads CACDTVGRARVWGTRPLSPKLIF. The CDR3 nucleotides read TGTGCCTGTGACACCGTCGGTCGGGCCAGGGTCTGGGGGACTCGACCCCTATCGCCTAAACTCATCTTT.

This clone occurred a few times. The translation of this DNA and the TCRdb protein of a much larger clone differ at residue 5, probably owing to a read error; the protein shown here is translated from the DNA. This chain links TRDV1 with TRDJ1; 11 bases are a match to TRDD3. Unmatched junction bases numbered 23, after V lost 4 bases and J lost 1 base. The CDR3 length is 22 residues. Germline V lookup: CDR1 TSWWSYY, CDR2 QGS. This CDR3 reads CALGVTVFLPGGYKSLTDKLIF. CDR3 nucleotides: TGTGCTCTTGGGGTCACTGTCTTCCTCCCTGGGGGATACAAGTCACTCACCGATAAACTCATCTTT.

As to this clone: This DNA translates differently at residue 14 from the TCRdb protein, which is that of a much larger clone; a read error is likely, and the protein shown is the DNA's own translation. This rearrangement joins TRDV1 to TRDJ1; 9 positions match TRDD3. TCRdb leaves out the J gene; it was filled in here by matching the DNA to germline. The CDR3 is 21 residues long. Germline trimming cut 0 bases from V and 3 bases from J; bases unmatched to any gene: 20. The germline gives CDR1 TSWWSYY, CDR2 QGS. The CDR3 spells CALGELGSLSTGGHIPDKLIF. In DNA form, the CDR3 reads TGTGCTCTTGGGGAACTAGGTAGCTTGTCTACTGGGGGACACATCCCCGATAAACTCATCTTT.

This clone was picked up many times. Distinct nucleotide sequences in the sample also encode this CDR3. The V and J genes are TRDV1 and TRDJ1; 11 bases agree with TRDD3. In germline, CDR1 is TSWWSYY, CDR2 QGS. Trimming cost V 1 base and J 0 bases; bases outside gene matches: 22. The CDR3 loop spans 23 amino acids. The CDR3 region is CALGEPPFPRLDWGIRDTDKLIF. CDR3 nucleotides: TGTGCTCTTGGGGAACCTCCCTTCCCAAGACTAGATTGGGGGATACGCGACACCGATAAACTCATCTTT.

This clone was recorded many times. J is TRDJ1 and V is TRDV1, with 7 bases lining up with TRDD3. This CDR3 spans 14 amino acids. Germline-derived CDR1 and CDR2 are TSWWSYY and QGS. V shed 4 bases and J 2 bases; nucleotides not matched to a gene: 4. CDR3 bases: TGTGCTCTTGGGGGCAAGGGGGATACCGATAAACTCATCTTT. Translating gives CALGGKGDTDKLIF.

This clone has just a few counts. Since a far larger clone is one base different, this is likely a read error. Other nucleotide sequences from this sample produce the same CDR3. This CDR3 is CALGELLLGASDKLIF. DNA of the CDR3: TGTGCTCTCGGGGAACTCCTACTGGGTGCTAGCGATAAACTCATCTTT. This sequence joins TRDV1 and TRDJ1; either TRDD2 or TRDD3 may fit D (6 bases each). The J gene was not available in TCRdb and was assigned here by matching the DNA to germline segments. CDR3 length equals 16 residues. The V gene's germline CDR1 is TSWWSYY and CDR2 QGS.

The J gene is TRDJ1; the V gene was not called; the table's TRDD3 call for D was not verified on the DNA. This CDR3 is built from 15 residues. Here the CDR3 reads CATVGGSGVTDKLIF. The CDR3 bases are TGTGCCACCGTTGGGGGATCCGGGGTCACCGATAAACTCATCTTT.

This clone came up a few times. This sequence may be a read error, since a much larger clone differs from it by one base. Different DNA sequences within this sample yield the same CDR3. The gene calls are TRDV1 and TRDJ1; TRDD3 agrees at 12 bases. TCRdb supplies no J gene; here it was assigned by aligning the nucleotide sequence to germline. CDR1 TSWWSYY and CDR2 QGS come from the germline V gene. The CDR3 covers 21 residues. The chain's CDR3 is CALGELGSLSTGGYIPDKLIF. In DNA, the CDR3 is TGTGCCCTTGGGGAACTAGGTAGCCTGTCTACTGGGGGATACATCCCCGATAAACTCATCTTT.